Sequencing of this TCR beta chain was carried out in a study of beta chain features in type 1 diabetes. The study, taken as a whole, reports: VDJ junctions from type 1 diabetes patients carried fewer insertions and larger deletions. Naive, central memory and Treg TCRB repertoires seemed to resemble each other more closely in patients than they did in healthy donors. Type 1 diabetes patients had TCRB CDR3s that were shorter (moderately but significantly so) in all four CD4+ subsets.

Every bit of the isolated RNA underwent reverse transcription, so sequencing read expressed TCRB transcripts. The read count averaged roughly 3.5 million across naive, central memory and regulatory T cell samples. The table came from immunoSEQ multiplex PCR; TCRdb's copy has only in-frame clones and leaves some out. The sample has a few hundred thousand clones; 15% are singletons. Stem cell-like memory, regulatory, central memory and naive CD4+ cells were sorted via CD45RO/CCR7/CD25/CD127/CD95/CD27. Note on this clone: Antigen unknown.

Sequenced sample: naive CD4+ T cells from blood. This TCR was sampled from a man aged 18-30 years with type 1 diabetes.

For the CDR3, the DNA is TGTGCCAGCAGCCAAGGTCAGGGGAGCACAGATACGCAGTATTTT. It encodes CASSQGQGSTDTQYF. The V and J genes are TRBV4-2 and TRBJ2-3, with D possibly matching TRBD1 (6 bases). The V end was cut by 1 base, the J end by 0 bases, with 8 bases between. The CDR3 consists of 15 residues. CDR1 and CDR2 from the germline V gene are LGHNA and YNFKEQ.